This is a list of T cell receptor beta chains from one sample in a study of shared clonotypes between healthy human individuals. The table came from immunoSEQ multiplex PCR; TCRdb's copy has only in-frame clones and leaves some out. Of about 2 million clones in the sample, 85% to 95% were seen once. The sequenced material came from naive CD4+ T cells sorted from blood. These receptors were collected from a young man in good health. CDR3s include the opening cysteine and the closing phenylalanine or tryptophan. A D gene is named only where the DNA matches it firmly. Size is stated for part of the rows, as once, few or many counts, or as a class when the clone is expanded.

j_gene | d_gene | abundance | v_gene | CDR3aa | CDR3nt
TRBJ2-3 | NA | NA | TRBV30 | CAWSDLSRGRTDTQYF | TGTGCCTGGAGTGACCTCTCGCGGGGGCGGACAGATACGCAGTATTTT
TRBJ2-4 | TRBD1 | NA | TRBV12-5 | CASGVPDLTGETAKNIQYF | TGTGCTAGTGGTGTCCCCGACTTGACAGGGGAAACAGCCAAAAACATTCAGTACTTC
TRBJ1-5 | NA | NA | TRBV7-8 | CASSRWGGDNQPQHF | TGTGCCAGCAGCCGTTGGGGGGGGGACAATCAGCCCCAGCATTTT
TRBJ1-4 | NA | NA | TRBV4-1 | CASSQTATGPGSNEKLFF | TGCGCCAGCAGCCAAACCGCTACGGGCCCAGGGTCTAATGAAAAACTGTTTTTT
TRBJ2-1 | TRBD2 | NA | TRBV5-1 | CASGLAGGPSGEQFF | TGCGCCAGCGGACTAGCGGGGGGGCCGAGTGGTGAGCAGTTCTTC
TRBJ2-2 | TRBD2 | NA | TRBV28 | CASRRGGDTGELFF | TGTGCCAGCAGGAGGGGAGGGGACACCGGGGAGCTGTTTTTT
TRBJ2-1 | TRBD2 | NA | TRBV6-4 | CASSPLAGALSYNEQFF | TGTGCCAGCAGCCCTCTAGCGGGGGCCTTATCCTACAATGAGCAGTTCTTC
TRBJ2-3 | TRBD2 | NA | TRBV2 | CASSEGRLAGGSTDTQYF | TGTGCCAGCAGTGAAGGGCGGCTAGCGGGGGGTAGCACAGATACGCAGTATTTT
TRBJ1-2 | NA | NA | TRBV13 | CASSLVSWAENYGYTF | TGTGCCAGCAGCTTAGTAAGTTGGGCAGAAAACTATGGCTACACCTTC
TRBJ2-7 | TRBD2 | NA | TRBV5-6 | CASSLLAGGSYEQYF | TGTGCCAGCAGCTTGTTAGCGGGGGGCTCCTACGAGCAGTACTTC
TRBJ2-3 | NA | once | TRBV5-6 | CASSLGAGQDTQYF | TGTGCCAGCAGCTTGGGAGCTGGTCAGGATACGCAGTATTTT
TRBJ1-5 | TRBD1 | NA | TRBV19 | CASSIGTGGYQPQHF | TGTGCCAGTAGTATTGGGACAGGGGGCTATCAGCCCCAGCATTTT
TRBJ1-6 | TRBD1 | NA | TRBV7-3 | CASSRGQATNSPLHF | TGTGCCAGCAGCCGGGGACAGGCGACCAATTCACCCCTCCACTTT
TRBJ1-2 | NA | NA | TRBV14 | CASSRTAGGPYGYTF | TGTGCCAGCAGCCGAACCGCCGGGGGCCCATATGGCTACACCTTC
TRBJ2-3 | NA | NA | TRBV27 | CASSRQTGSDTQYF | TGTGCCAGCAGTAGACAGACAGGTTCAGATACGCAGTATTTT
TRBJ2-1 | NA | once | TRBV7-2 | CASSDGLWDEQFF | TGTGCCAGCAGCGACGGGCTGTGGGATGAGCAGTTCTTC
TRBJ2-7 | NA | NA | TRBV4-1 | CASSRLVGAGVYEQYF | TGCGCCAGCAGCCGACTAGTGGGGGCGGGGGTCTACGAGCAGTACTTC
TRBJ2-3 | TRBD2 | NA | TRBV2 | CASRVTSGGTNTQYF | TGTGCCAGCAGGGTGACTAGCGGGGGTACTAATACGCAGTATTTT
TRBJ2-6 | NA | NA | TRBV9 | CASSVGSSPGANVLTF | TGTGCCAGCAGCGTAGGTTCCAGTCCCGGGGCCAACGTCCTGACTTTC
TRBJ2-2 | NA | NA | TRBV5-4 | CASSTNRELFF | TGTGCCAGCAGCACGAACAGGGAGCTGTTTTTT
TRBJ2-3 | NA | NA | TRBV18 | CASSLGTPSTDTQYF | TGTGCCAGCTCACTCGGGACTCCAAGCACAGATACGCAGTATTTT
TRBJ1-1 | NA | once | TRBV2 | CASSVAIMNTEAFF | TGTGCCAGCAGTGTAGCGATTATGAACACTGAAGCTTTCTTT